The 21 T cell receptor beta chains given below trace back to one sample, sequenced in a study of CD8+ T cells in alopecia areata. Indicated treatment: oral pan-JAK inhibitor, 5-10 mg twice daily. RNA was extracted and reverse transcribed into cDNA as the sequencing template. The protocol was immunoSEQ multiplex PCR, while the TCRdb copy is restricted to in-frame clones and leaves out a portion. The sample records 98,000 or so clones, approximately 60% being singletons. Sequenced material: CD8+ T cells sorted from blood, taken at week 4, from a patient treated with tofacitinib. The receptor set was obtained from a human donor with alopecia areata.

This clone showed up just a few times. At one of its ends the junction is not consistent with the germline gene, which may arise from a read error. The chain couples TRBV27 to TRBJ1-6; no reliable D call. The CDR3 runs 14 residues. Germline loops: CDR1 MNHEY, CDR2 SMNVEV (reference sequence). CDR3 region: CASSYSSYYSPLHF. The CDR3 DNA reads TGTGCCAGCAGTTACAGCAGCTATTATTCACCCCTCCACTTT.

In its sample, this clone was seen a few times. The chain joins TRBV29-1 to TRBJ2-3; D gene unclear. The CDR3 length is 15 residues. Trimming left V 6 bases short and J 3 bases short, with 19 bases between. CDR1 SQVTM and CDR2 ANQGSEA come from the germline V gene. CDR3 nucleotide sequence: TGCAGCGTCCTCGGACGGCACTTGGGGACAGATACGCAGTATTTT. It translates to CSVLGRHLGTDTQYF.

This clone was seen a few times. The chain links TRBV6-5 to TRBJ2-1; weak D call: TRBD2 (6 bases). V dropped 5 bases and J dropped 2 bases, with 13 bases sitting between them. CDR1 and CDR2 from the germline V gene are MNHEY and SVGAGI. The CDR3 has 15 residues. For the CDR3, the DNA is TGTGCCAGCAGTGCCGGGGGAAGTACCTACAATGAGCAGTTCTTC. Translated, it gives CASSAGGSTYNEQFF.

The chain combines TRBV9 with TRBJ1-2; TRBD1 might be the D (6 bases). The V gene's germline CDR1 is SGDLS and CDR2 YYNGEE. Deletions cut 3 bases from V and 1 base from J, with 10 bases between. The CDR3 runs to 14 residues. The CDR3 DNA follows: TGTGCCAGCAGCGGCGGACAGAGTAACTATGGCTACACCTTC. Its protein product is CASSGGQSNYGYTF.

This clone was picked up a small number of times. The chain couples TRBV15 to TRBJ2-7; D is undetermined. This CDR3 comprises 14 residues. V was shortened by 4 bases and J by 2 bases, with 12 bases between the two germline ends. CDR1 LNHNV and CDR2 YYDKDF come from the germline V gene (reference sequence). DNA for the CDR3: TGTGCCACCAGCAAGGGCACCCAAACCTACGAGCAGTACTTC. It encodes CATSKGTQTYEQYF.

V gene TRBV4-1 combines with J gene TRBJ2-2; no definite D call. V shed 4 bases and J shed 7 bases, with 7 bases lying between them. The CDR3 contains 12 residues. Germline V lookup: CDR1 MGHRA, CDR2 YSYEKL. The CDR3 spells CASSPSNGELFF. The CDR3 DNA reads TGCGCCAGCAGCCCCAGCAACGGGGAGCTGTTTTTT.

A single count supports this clone. The chain joins TRBV13 to TRBJ2-7, with unresolved D. Germline CDR1 and CDR2: PRHDT and FYEKMQ (reference sequence). CDR3 size: 11 residues. The V end was cut by 4 bases, the J end by 7 bases, with 8 bases between. CDR3 DNA: TGTGCCAGCAGCTCCAGGTTAGAGCAGTACTTC. Translation: CASSSRLEQYF.

The chain carries TRBV5-1 and TRBJ2-2; D not certain. Trimming took 4 bases from V and 0 from J, leaving 7 bases between them. Germline CDR1 reads SGHRS; CDR2 reads YFSETQ. The CDR3 is 14 residues long. The CDR3 DNA sequence: TGCGCCAGCAGCGGGCAATCGAACACCGGGGAGCTGTTTTTT. This encodes CASSGQSNTGELFF. The full variable domain, its missing parts supplied by reference TRBV5-1 and TRBJ2-2, is KAGVTQTPRYLIKTRGQQVTLSCSPISGHRSVSWYQQTPGQGLQFLFEYFSETQRNKGNFPGRFSGRQFSNSRSEMNVSTLELGDSALYLCASSGQSNTGELFFGEGSRLTVL.

This chain uses TRBV7-3 with TRBJ2-5; no definite D call. The CDR3 covers 16 residues. Germline V gives CDR1 SGHTA, CDR2 FQGTGA. V lost 5 bases, J lost 1 base, and 17 bases lay in between. The CDR3 protein is CASSLDPTGTQETQYF. Here the CDR3 DNA reads TGTGCCAGCAGCCTCGACCCGACCGGAACCCAAGAGACCCAGTACTTC.

The chain carries TRBV5-4 and TRBJ1-6; D is ambiguous. The ends were cut back, 2 bases at V and 9 bases at J, with 12 bases in the middle. The CDR3 has 14 residues. From germline, CDR1 is SGHNT and CDR2 YYREEE (reference sequence). In DNA form, the CDR3 reads TGTGCCAGCAGCTTTGAGGGCCGGGGTTCACCCCTCCACTTT. Translated, it gives CASSFEGRGSPLHF.

The chain uses TRBV9 and TRBJ2-6; D is undetermined. Germline CDR1 reads SGDLS; CDR2 reads YYNGEE. Trimming left V 6 bases short and J 0 bases short, with 4 bases between. This CDR3 region has 13 residues. CDR3 nucleotide sequence: TGTGCCAGCAAAGACTCTGGGGCCAACGTCCTGACTTTC. Residues: CASKDSGANVLTF.

This clone was observed a single time. CDR3: CASSQDRGSYGYTF. CDR3 coding DNA: TGCGCCAGCAGCCAAGATCGAGGCAGCTATGGCTACACCTTC. The chain couples TRBV4-1 to TRBJ1-2; D remains ambiguous. Looked up from germline, CDR1 is MGHRA and CDR2 is YSYEKL. The CDR3 totals 14 residues. V was cut by 0 bases and J by 4 bases, with 9 bases left in between.

This chain uses TRBV7-6 with TRBJ1-1; 7 nucleotides match TRBD1. Per germline, CDR1 SGHVS and CDR2 FNYEAQ. Trimming took 5 bases from V and 1 from J; bases not matched to a gene: 7. There are 15 residues in the CDR3. CDR3 sequence (DNA): TGTGCCAGCAGCCCGCATACAGGGGCGAACACTGAAGCTTTCTTT. Translation: CASSPHTGANTEAFF.

This clone occurred a few times. The rearrangement uses TRBV28 and TRBJ2-5; 7 bases fit TRBD2. After removal of 5 bases from V and 4 bases from J, the junction contained 7 bases not matched to a gene. The CDR3 has 14 amino acids. Germline V CDR1 and CDR2: MDHEN, SYDVKM. The CDR3 nucleotides are TGTGCCAGCAGTGGCGGGACGGGAGGAGAGACCCAGTACTTC. Residues: CASSGGTGGETQYF.

The J gene is TRBJ2-1, the V gene TRBV29-1; 10 nucleotides line up with TRBD2. Looked up from germline, CDR1 is SQVTM and CDR2 is ANQGSEA. CDR3 length: 16 amino acids. V lost 1 base and J lost 4; bases outside the gene matches: 7. CDR3 nucleotides: TGCAGCGTTGAAGCCCCTAGCGGGGGACGGTACAATGAGCAGTTCTTC. Translation: CSVEAPSGGRYNEQFF.

CDR3 sequence reads: CASSHGQGAAEAFF. CDR3 in DNA: TGCGCCAGCAGCCACGGACAGGGGGCAGCTGAAGCTTTCTTT. The chain recombines TRBV4-1 with TRBJ1-1; 11 bases line up with TRBD1. Germline trimming cut 3 bases from V and 6 bases from J; bases unmatched to any gene: 3. The germline gives CDR1 MGHRA, CDR2 YSYEKL. CDR3 length equals 14 residues.

The genes are TRBV4-3 and TRBJ1-2; TRBD1 might be the D (5 bases). CDR1 is LGHNA and CDR2 is YSLEER in the germline V gene. The CDR3 has 16 amino acids. V was cut by 0 bases and J by 0 bases, with 11 bases left in between. The chain's CDR3 is CASSQDRVGANYGYTF. The CDR3 DNA reads as TGCGCCAGCAGCCAAGATCGAGTAGGGGCTAACTATGGCTACACCTTC.

The V call is TRBV6-5, the J call TRBJ1-1, with D possibly matching TRBD1 (5 bases). The ends were cut back, 2 bases at V and 14 bases at J, with 15 bases in the middle. The germline CDR1 and CDR2 sequences are MNHEY and SVGAGI. This CDR3 comprises 12 residues. The DNA for the CDR3 is TGTGCCAGCAGTTACCCAGGCAGGGAAAGGTTCTTT. It specifies CASSYPGRERFF.

This clone appeared a single time. This chain uses TRBV29-1 with TRBJ2-7; 9 nucleotides agree with TRBD1. Germline V gives CDR1 SQVTM, CDR2 ANQGSEA. The CDR3 runs 13 residues. With 7 bases clipped from V and 3 bases from J, the junction kept 7 bases outside the gene matches. This CDR3 reads CSAEGQGRYEQYF. The CDR3, as DNA: TGCAGCGCTGAGGGACAGGGCCGCTACGAGCAGTACTTC.

For the CDR3, the DNA is TGCGCCAGCAGCGTCCAGGGGGAAGAGACCCAGTACTTC. Translated: CASSVQGEETQYF. The V and J genes are TRBV4-1 and TRBJ2-5, with TRBD1 identical over 7 bases. Germline V gene sequence: CDR1 MGHRA, CDR2 YSYEKL. This CDR3 comprises 13 residues. With V trimmed by 5 bases and J by 3 bases, 3 bases remained unmatched.

This sequence joins TRBV5-6 and TRBJ2-7, with unresolved D. This CDR3 is built from 12 residues. The V end was cut by 0 bases, the J end by 5 bases, with 6 bases between. Germline CDR1 reads SGHDT; CDR2 reads YYEEEE. In nucleotides, the CDR3 is TGTGCCAGCAGCTTGGGAAGGGACGAGCAGTACTTC. This gives the protein CASSLGRDEQYF. Full variable domain (missing parts from reference TRBV5-6 and TRBJ2-7): DAGVTQSPTHLIKTRGQQVTLRCSPKSGHDTVSWYQQALGQGPQFIFQYYEEEERQRGNFPDRFSGHQFPNYSSELNVNALLLGDSALYLCASSLGRDEQYFGPGTRLTVT.